The clone carrying this T cell receptor beta chain was counted once. Its matching antigen is unknown. Sequenced by immunoSEQ multiplex PCR; TCRdb stores in-frame clones only, minus some. This table has fewer than 110,000 clones, roughly 89% appearing once. This record belongs to a study of graft-versus-host responses after intestinal transplantation. Across the whole study: Recipients received multivisceral, liver-intestinal, or isolated intestinal transplants.

J gave up 7 bases and V 0 bases, and 11 bases lay outside the gene matches. The germline CDR1 and CDR2 sequences are SGHRS and YFSETQ. The length of the CDR3 is 17 residues. The TCR comes from a human donor who was the organ donor for an intestinal transplant. This chain links TRBV5-1 with TRBJ2-2; 8 positions match TRBD2. The sequenced sample was unstimulated CD4+ T cells sorted from spleen or lymph node cells, obtained before transplant. CDR3 sequence (DNA): TGCGCCAGCAGCTTGGGGGGACTAGGCGACGGAGGCGGGGAGCTGTTTTTT. Translation: CASSLGGLGDGGGELFF.